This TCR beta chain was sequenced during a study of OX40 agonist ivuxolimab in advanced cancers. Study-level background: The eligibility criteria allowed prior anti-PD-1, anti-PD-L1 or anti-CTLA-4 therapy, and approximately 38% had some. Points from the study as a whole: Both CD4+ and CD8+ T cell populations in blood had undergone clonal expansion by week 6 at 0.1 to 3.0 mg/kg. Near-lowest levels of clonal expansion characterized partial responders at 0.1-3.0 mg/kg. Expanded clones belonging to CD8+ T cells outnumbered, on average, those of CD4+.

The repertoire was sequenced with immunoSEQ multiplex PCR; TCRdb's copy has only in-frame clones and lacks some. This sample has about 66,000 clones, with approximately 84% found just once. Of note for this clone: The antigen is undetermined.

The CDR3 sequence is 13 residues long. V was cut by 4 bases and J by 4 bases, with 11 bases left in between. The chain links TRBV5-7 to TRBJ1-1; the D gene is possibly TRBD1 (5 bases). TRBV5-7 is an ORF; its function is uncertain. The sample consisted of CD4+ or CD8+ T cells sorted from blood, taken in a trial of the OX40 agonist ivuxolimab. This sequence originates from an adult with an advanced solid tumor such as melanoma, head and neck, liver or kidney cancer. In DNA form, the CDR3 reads TGTGCCAGCAGCGGGACGGACCTCACTGAAGCTTTCTTT. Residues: CASSGTDLTEAFF.